The rows below give T cell receptor beta chains drawn from one sample of a study of molecular identifiers for immune sequencing clone quantification. TCRdb passed the PCR reads through MiXCR, listing each CDR3 protein once. The sample lists approximately 630,000 distinct CDR3 sequences, 25% occurring once. Sequencing was performed on naive CD8+ T cells from blood, with Jurkat cell RNA spiked in. These receptors were obtained from a human donor in good health. Some libraries in this study had Jurkat cell RNA spiked in. Each CDR3 is given without its conserved first and last residue. The order of the fields is CDR3 protein, V gene, J gene.

ASSPGARENEKLF	TRBV9	TRBJ1-4
ASGLWPEETQY	TRBV7-8	TRBJ2-5
ASSLSGVGQPQH	TRBV27	TRBJ1-5
ASKTGNQETQY	TRBV6-5	TRBJ2-5
ASTLVEGNSGNTIY	TRBV27	TRBJ1-3
ASSFRNEQY	TRBV6-5	TRBJ2-7
ASSQAGGLAGVNEQF	TRBV3-1	TRBJ2-1
ASSLSVGSNQPQH	TRBV27	TRBJ1-5
ASSLVGSAPTGELF	TRBV7-9	TRBJ2-2
ASSQTGTGNTGELF	TRBV4-1	TRBJ2-2
ASSLGRAGIEKLF	TRBV13	TRBJ1-4
ASLNTGELF	TRBV19	TRBJ2-2
ASSLGASASYEQD	TRBV11-2	TRBJ2-7
ASSPTRTDTQY	TRBV7-6	TRBJ2-3
AISDWDKNTEAF	TRBV10-3	TRBJ1-1
ATSDRAGGRNERY	TRBV24-1	TRBJ2-7
ASSQVLAGTWDEQF	TRBV14	TRBJ2-1
ASSLAGGPYNAQF	TRBV27	TRBJ2-1
ASSYLSGGGNEKLF	TRBV6-6	TRBJ1-4
SAWTSAYEQY	TRBV20-1	TRBJ2-7
ASSLGDRVYEQY	TRBV7-9	TRBJ2-7
ASSLGLRDTEAF	TRBV7-9	TRBJ1-1
ASSGRSGANTGELF	TRBV5-4	TRBJ2-2
ASSSQQGVEQY	TRBV7-9	TRBJ2-7
ASRVMGKENTEAF	TRBV4-1	TRBJ1-1
SRKRGYSYEQY	TRBV20-1	TRBJ2-7
ASSINAYSNQPQH	TRBV19	TRBJ1-5
ASSLVRNGGYGYT	TRBV5-6	TRBJ1-2
ASSQEINEQF	TRBV4-1	TRBJ2-1
ASSVDPGVRTGELF	TRBV9	TRBJ2-2
ASSIVFARIPYEQY	TRBV19	TRBJ2-7
ASSSQGYEQY	TRBV12-3/TRBV12-4	TRBJ2-7
ATSVALSGDFQETQY	TRBV24-1	TRBJ2-5
ASSQDPGRNEQF	TRBV4-3	TRBJ2-1
ASSQTSPISDTQY	TRBV7-2	TRBJ2-3
ASSPAEIQETQY	TRBV2	TRBJ2-5
ASNFLGAGSEQY	TRBV7-2	TRBJ2-7
ASGYVAGTEAF	TRBV12-5	TRBJ1-1
ASSLWGQRYNQPQH	TRBV28	TRBJ1-5
ASSEDFTETQY	TRBV25-1	TRBJ2-5
ASSASGTGNEKLF	TRBV7-9	TRBJ1-4
ASSLAEIRGVNTEAF	TRBV5-1	TRBJ1-1
ASSQGGSYNSPLH	TRBV4-1	TRBJ1-6
ASSYGTSGAMKETQY	TRBV6-5	TRBJ2-5
ASSVGTSPNYGYT	TRBV9	TRBJ1-2
AISDSDRAAEAF	TRBV10-3	TRBJ1-1
ASSYPGQDNRSYEQY	TRBV13	TRBJ2-7
ASSYGANQPQH	TRBV6-5	TRBJ1-5
ASSSSAGGAYEQY	TRBV4-3	TRBJ2-7
ASSSNRDRFTDTQY	TRBV7-9	TRBJ2-3
ASSQRDPGTEAF	TRBV3-1	TRBJ1-1
SARDAWNTEAF	TRBV20-1	TRBJ1-1
ASSYHSGDDNQPQH	TRBV28	TRBJ1-5
ASSPLMPRGDQPQH	TRBV18	TRBJ1-5